This T cell receptor (beta chain) was sequenced during a study of blood T cell repertoires in COVID-19. Measured with immunoSEQ multiplex PCR; TCRdb has only the in-frame clones, and not every one. The sample includes about 72,000 clones, about 80% seen only once; the top ten take roughly 6.7%. The CDR3 sequence is 17 residues long. Germline lookup yields CDR1 SGHAT and CDR2 FQNNGV. V trimming: 0 bases; J trimming: 1 base; junction bases outside the gene matches: 5. In its sample, this clone was seen once. The TCR comes from a man between 60 and 75 years old with acute or convalescent COVID-19. The rearrangement links TRBV11-2 to TRBJ2-3; 9 nucleotides line up with TRBD2. Sequencing was done on a sample of peripheral blood. CDR3 protein: CASSLEGRTSGTDTQYF. For the CDR3, the DNA is TGTGCCAGCAGCTTAGAAGGCAGGACTAGCGGCACAGATACGCAGTATTTT.